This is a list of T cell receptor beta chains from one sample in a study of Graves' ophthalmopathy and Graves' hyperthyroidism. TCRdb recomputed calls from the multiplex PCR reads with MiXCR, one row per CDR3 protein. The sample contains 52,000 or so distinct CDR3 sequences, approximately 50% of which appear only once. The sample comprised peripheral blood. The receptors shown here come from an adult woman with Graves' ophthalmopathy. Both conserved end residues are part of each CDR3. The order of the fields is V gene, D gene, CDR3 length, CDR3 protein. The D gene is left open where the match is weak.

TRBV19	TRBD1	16	CASSTQTGAGANVLTF
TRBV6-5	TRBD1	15	CASTDRGLRSYEQYF
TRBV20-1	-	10	CSASNEKLFF
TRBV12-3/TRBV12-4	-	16	CASNKTLRRELYEQYF
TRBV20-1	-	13	CSLTEDGNQPQHF
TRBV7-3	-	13	CASSLSITGELFF
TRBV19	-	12	CASSLMGGEQYF
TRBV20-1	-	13	CSANGVTGETQYF
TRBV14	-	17	CASSQDRGGVSSYEQYF
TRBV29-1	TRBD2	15	CSVEVAGGGPYEQYF
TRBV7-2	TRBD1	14	CASSYGQGNQPQHF
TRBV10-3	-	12	CAISALLSPLHF
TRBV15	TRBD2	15	CATSSRDYRSYEQYF
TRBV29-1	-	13	CSSYAGTGNEQFF
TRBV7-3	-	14	CASSVSGRGTEAFF
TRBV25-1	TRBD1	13	CASSGTGPNEQFF
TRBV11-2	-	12	CASSSVDGPQHF
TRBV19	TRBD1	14	CASSFGTGTPEAFF
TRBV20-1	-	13	CSAREAGSSPLHF
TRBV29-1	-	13	CSVLAPRTDTQYF
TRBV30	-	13	CAWSVSRGNTIYF
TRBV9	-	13	CASSSGGNTEAFF